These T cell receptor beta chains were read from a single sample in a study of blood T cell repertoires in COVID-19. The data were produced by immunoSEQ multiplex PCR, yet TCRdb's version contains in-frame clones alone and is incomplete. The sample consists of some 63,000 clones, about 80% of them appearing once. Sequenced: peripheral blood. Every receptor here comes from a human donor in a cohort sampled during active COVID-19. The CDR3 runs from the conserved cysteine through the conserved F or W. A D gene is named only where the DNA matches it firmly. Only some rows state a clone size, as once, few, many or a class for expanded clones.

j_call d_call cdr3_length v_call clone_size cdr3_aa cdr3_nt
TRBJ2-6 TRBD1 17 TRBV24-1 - CATSDGGQGLGANVLTF TGTGCCACCAGTGATGGGGGACAGGGCCTTGGGGCCAACGTCCTGACTTTC
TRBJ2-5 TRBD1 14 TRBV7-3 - CASSQTGELETQYF TGTGCCAGCAGCCAAACAGGGGAATTGGAGACCCAGTACTTC
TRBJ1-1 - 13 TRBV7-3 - CASSARLNTEAFF TGTGCCAGCAGCGCACGGTTGAACACTGAAGCTTTCTTT
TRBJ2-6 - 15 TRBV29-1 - CSVGDIRPGANVLTF TGCAGCGTTGGGGACATAAGACCTGGGGCCAACGTCCTGACTTTC
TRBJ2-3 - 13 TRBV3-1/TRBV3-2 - CASSQGQVPAQYF TGTGCCAGCAGCCAAGGGCAGGTCCCGGCGCAGTATTTT
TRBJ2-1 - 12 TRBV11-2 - CASSYGYNEQFF TGTGCCAGCAGTTACGGTTACAATGAGCAGTTCTTC
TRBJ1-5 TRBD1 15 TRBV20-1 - CSASRGQAVNQPQHF TGCAGTGCTAGTAGGGGACAGGCGGTAAATCAGCCCCAGCATTTT
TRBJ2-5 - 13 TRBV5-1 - CASSFSIQETQYF TGCGCCAGCAGCTTCTCTATCCAAGAGACCCAGTACTTC
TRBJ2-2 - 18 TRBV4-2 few CASSQDPVWGTNTGELFF TGTGCCAGCAGCCAAGACCCCGTTTGGGGGACTAACACCGGGGAGCTGTTTTTT
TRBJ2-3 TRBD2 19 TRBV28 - CASSLPPAVGAGKTDTQYF TGTGCCAGCAGTTTACCTCCGGCGGTAGGAGCGGGAAAAACAGATACGCAGTATTTT
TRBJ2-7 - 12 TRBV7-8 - CASRQLSYEQYF TGTGCCAGCCGACAGCTCTCCTACGAGCAGTACTTC
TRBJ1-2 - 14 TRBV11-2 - CASSLGTANYGYTF TGTGCCAGCAGCTTAGGGACAGCTAACTATGGCTACACCTTC
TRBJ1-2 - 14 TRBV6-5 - CASSQQGNRYGYTF TGTGCCAGCAGTCAACAGGGAAATCGCTATGGCTACACCTTC
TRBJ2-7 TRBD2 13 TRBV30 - CAWSPRGGYEQYF TGTGCCTGGAGTCCCCGGGGGGGGTACGAGCAGTACTTC
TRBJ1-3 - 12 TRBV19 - CASSISRSTIYF TGTGCCAGTAGTATCTCCCGGAGCACCATATATTTT
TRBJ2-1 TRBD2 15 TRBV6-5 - CASTKTQTGGNEQFF TGTGCCAGCACTAAAACCCAGACGGGGGGGAATGAGCAGTTCTTC
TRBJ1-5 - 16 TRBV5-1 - CASSLLPTGGNQPQHF TGCGCCAGCAGCTTGCTTCCGACGGGGGGCAATCAGCCCCAGCATTTT
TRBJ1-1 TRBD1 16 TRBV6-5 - CASSYSLIRQGAEAFF TGTGCCAGCAGTTATAGTTTAATCCGGCAGGGGGCGGAAGCTTTCTTT
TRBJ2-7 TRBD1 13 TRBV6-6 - CASSRDRVSEQYF TGTGCCAGCAGCCGGGACAGGGTCTCAGAGCAGTACTTC
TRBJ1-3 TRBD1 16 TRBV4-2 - CASSQSGQGIGNTIYF TGTGCCAGCAGCCAAAGCGGACAGGGTATCGGAAACACCATATATTTT
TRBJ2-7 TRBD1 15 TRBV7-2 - CASSSPGQGAYEQYF TGTGCCAGCAGCTCTCCGGGACAGGGTGCCTACGAGCAGTACTTC
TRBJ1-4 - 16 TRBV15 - CATSRDGSTPNEKLFF TGTGCCACCAGCAGAGATGGGTCGACTCCTAATGAAAAACTGTTTTTT
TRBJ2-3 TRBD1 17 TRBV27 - CASSLKAGTGGSDTQYF TGTGCCAGCAGTTTAAAGGCCGGGACAGGGGGTTCCGATACGCAGTATTTT
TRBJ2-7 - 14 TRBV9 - CASSVDAGTYEQYF TGTGCCAGCAGCGTAGATGCGGGAACCTACGAGCAGTACTTC
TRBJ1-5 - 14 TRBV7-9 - CASSLERQHQPQHF TGTGCCAGCAGCTTAGAACGACAACATCAGCCCCAGCATTTT
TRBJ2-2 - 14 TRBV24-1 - CATSDHRGMGELFF TGTGCCACCAGTGATCATCGAGGGATGGGGGAGCTGTTTTTT
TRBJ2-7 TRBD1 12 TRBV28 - CACWDRAYEQYF TGTGCCTGCTGGGACAGAGCCTACGAGCAGTACTTC
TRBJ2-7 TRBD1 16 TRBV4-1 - CASSQDGQGMAYEQYF TGCGCCAGCAGCCAAGATGGACAGGGGATGGCCTACGAGCAGTACTTC
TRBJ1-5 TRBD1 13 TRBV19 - CALGDRGKQPQHF TGTGCCTTGGGGGACAGGGGAAAACAGCCCCAGCATTTT